The clone carrying this T cell receptor beta chain appeared a few times. In the original analysis: Scientists estimated how many nucleated cells there were by amplifying reference gene primers. Sequencing used immunoSEQ multiplex PCR; TCRdb keeps in-frame clones, though not all of them. D and trimming were read from the DNA, whereas the V and J calls and clone size are those reported in that table. The repertoire holds approximately 290,000 clones, approximately 90% seen once, with more than 2% in the top ten. The data belong to a study of blood T cell repertoires in COVID-19. Across the study: Specimens from acute and convalescent COVID-19 originated in the United States, Italy and Spain. PBMCs, B-cell-depleted T cells, or T cells were the source of the cDNA or gDNA that made up the material.

This receptor was identified in a young man with active or convalescent COVID-19. Sequencing was done on a sample of peripheral blood.

Here the CDR3 reads CASSWRGGGDEQYF. The DNA for the CDR3 is TGTGCCAGCAGTTGGCGGGGGGGCGGAGACGAGCAGTACTTC. The V call is TRBV6-2 or TRBV6-3, the J call TRBJ2-7, with TRBD2 identical over 9 bases. The germline V gene has CDR1 MNHEY and CDR2 SVGEGT. Trimming at V came to 4 bases and at J to 5 bases, leaving 6 bases not matched to a gene. The CDR3 runs 14 residues.